This T cell receptor (beta chain) emerged from a study of blood T cells in healthy people across ages. Per the germline V gene, CDR1 is DFQATT and CDR2 is SNEGSKA (reference sequence). The CDR3 totals 14 residues. A note on this clonotype: Antigen: not known.

Sample-barcoded 5' priming and a J-beta primer mix drove a second PCR of about 6 to 12 cycles. Sequencing of every sample gave 3 million or more CDR3-containing paired-end reads. Using its own MiXCR run on the 5' RACE reads, TCRdb lists one record per CDR3 protein. The sample carries fewer than 900,000 distinct CDR3 sequences, 45% to 50% recorded once. The individuals who served as donors were healthy Caucasians living in Russia, aged roughly 6 to 90. Peripheral blood was drawn, 7.5 to 10 milliliters per donor. Overall study results and limits: Significant beta diversity loss was already apparent by age about 42, declining roughly linearly.

This chain joins TRBV20-1 and TRBJ1-2; TRBD1 might be the D (5 bases). The source is a woman between 55 and 75 years old in good health. The sequencing sample was made of blood. CDR3 nucleotides: TGCAGGACGGGGGGGAGGGACCTTAACTATGGCTACACCTTC. It yields the protein CRTGGRDLNYGYTF.